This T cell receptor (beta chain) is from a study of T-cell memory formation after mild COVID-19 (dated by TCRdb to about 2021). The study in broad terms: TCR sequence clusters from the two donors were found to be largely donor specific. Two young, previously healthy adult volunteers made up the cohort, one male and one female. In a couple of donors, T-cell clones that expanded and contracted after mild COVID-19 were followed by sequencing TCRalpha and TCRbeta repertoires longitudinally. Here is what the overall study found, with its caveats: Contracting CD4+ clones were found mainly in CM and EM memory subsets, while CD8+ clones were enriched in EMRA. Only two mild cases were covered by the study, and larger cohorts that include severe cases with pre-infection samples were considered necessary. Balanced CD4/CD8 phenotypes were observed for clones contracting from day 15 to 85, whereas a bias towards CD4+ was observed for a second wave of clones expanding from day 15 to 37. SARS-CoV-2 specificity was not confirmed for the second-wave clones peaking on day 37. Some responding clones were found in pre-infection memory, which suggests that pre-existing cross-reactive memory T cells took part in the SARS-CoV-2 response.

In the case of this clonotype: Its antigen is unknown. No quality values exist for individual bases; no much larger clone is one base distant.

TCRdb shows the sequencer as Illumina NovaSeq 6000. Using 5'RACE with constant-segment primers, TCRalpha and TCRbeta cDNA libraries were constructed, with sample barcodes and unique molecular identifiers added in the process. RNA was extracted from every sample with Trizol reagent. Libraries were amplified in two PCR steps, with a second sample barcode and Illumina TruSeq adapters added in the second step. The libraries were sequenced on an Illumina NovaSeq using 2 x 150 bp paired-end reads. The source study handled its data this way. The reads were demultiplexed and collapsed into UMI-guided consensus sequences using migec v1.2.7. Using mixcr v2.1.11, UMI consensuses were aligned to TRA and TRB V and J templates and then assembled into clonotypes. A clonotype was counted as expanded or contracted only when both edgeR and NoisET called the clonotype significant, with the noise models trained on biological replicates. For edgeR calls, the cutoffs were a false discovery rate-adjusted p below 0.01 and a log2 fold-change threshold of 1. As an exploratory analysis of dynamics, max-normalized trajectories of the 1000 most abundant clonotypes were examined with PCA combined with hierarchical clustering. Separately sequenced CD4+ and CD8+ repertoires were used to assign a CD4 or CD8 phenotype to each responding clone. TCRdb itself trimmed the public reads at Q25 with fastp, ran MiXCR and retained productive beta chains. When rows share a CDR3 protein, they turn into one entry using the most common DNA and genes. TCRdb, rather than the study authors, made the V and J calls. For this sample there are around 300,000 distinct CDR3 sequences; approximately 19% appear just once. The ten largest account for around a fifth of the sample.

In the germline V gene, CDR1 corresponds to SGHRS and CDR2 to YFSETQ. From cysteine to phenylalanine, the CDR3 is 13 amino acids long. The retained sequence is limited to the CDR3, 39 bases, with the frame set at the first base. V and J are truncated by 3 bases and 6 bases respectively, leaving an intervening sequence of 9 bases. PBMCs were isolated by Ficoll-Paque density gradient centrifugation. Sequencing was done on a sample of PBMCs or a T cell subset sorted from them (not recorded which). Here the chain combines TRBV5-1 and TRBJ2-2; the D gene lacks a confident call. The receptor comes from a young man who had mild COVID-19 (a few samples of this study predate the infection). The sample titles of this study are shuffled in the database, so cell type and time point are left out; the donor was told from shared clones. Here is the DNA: TGCGCCAGCAGCTCCCTTTCCTCCGGGGAGCTGTTTTTT. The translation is CASSSLSSGELFF.